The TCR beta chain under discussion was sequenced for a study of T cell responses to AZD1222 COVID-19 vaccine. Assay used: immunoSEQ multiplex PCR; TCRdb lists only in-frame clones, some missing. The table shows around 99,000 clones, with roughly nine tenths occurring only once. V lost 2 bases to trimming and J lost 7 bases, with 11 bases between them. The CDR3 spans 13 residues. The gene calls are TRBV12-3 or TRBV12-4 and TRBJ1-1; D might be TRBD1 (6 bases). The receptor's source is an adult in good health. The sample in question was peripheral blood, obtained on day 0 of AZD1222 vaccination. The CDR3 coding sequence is TGTGCCAGCAGTTTAACCCCCAGGGGTGAAGCTTTCTTT. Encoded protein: CASSLTPRGEAFF.